This record looks at one T cell receptor beta chain sequence and its context. The library targeted TCRbeta and was prepared with unique molecular identifiers. TCRdb independently ran MiXCR on the PCR reads; one entry per CDR3 protein. The sample includes 300,000 or so distinct CDR3 sequences, 9.9% seen only once; the top ten take 10%. This record comes from a study of T-cell reconstitution after alpha-beta-depleted transplantation in children. The CDR3 runs 13 residues. From germline, CDR1 is LGHDT and CDR2 YNNKEL (reference sequence). V lost 0 bases, J lost 0 bases, and 2 bases lay in between. This clonotype was obtained from a human donor who donated a stem cell graft to a child with SCID. Sequencing was performed on PBMCs from the stem cell graft donor, taken from the stem cell graft. The chain combines TRBV3-1 with TRBJ2-5, with D unclear. CDR3 sequence (DNA): TGTGCCAGCAGCCAAGATAACCAAGAGACCCAGTACTTC. Translating gives CASSQDNQETQYF.